This T cell receptor (beta chain) was identified in a study of identical twins. From the 5' RACE reads, TCRdb called clonotypes with MiXCR, one entry per CDR3 protein. This table holds about 240,000 distinct CDR3 sequences, roughly 12% found once. CDR1 is SQVTM and CDR2 is ANQGSEA in the germline V gene. The V end was cut by 1 base, the J end by 7 bases, with 14 bases between. This CDR3 spans 13 amino acids. A further study also used this sample, focusing on yellow fever vaccine responses in identical twins.

The clonotype originates from a woman aged 18-29 years in good health. Sample: memory (CD45RO+) T cells sorted from blood. V is TRBV29-1 and J is TRBJ2-7, with D possibly matching TRBD1 (6 bases). The CDR3 region has the DNA TGCAGCGTTGAAGGCTCCGGGACACAGGAGCAGTACTTC. As protein: CSVEGSGTQEQYF.